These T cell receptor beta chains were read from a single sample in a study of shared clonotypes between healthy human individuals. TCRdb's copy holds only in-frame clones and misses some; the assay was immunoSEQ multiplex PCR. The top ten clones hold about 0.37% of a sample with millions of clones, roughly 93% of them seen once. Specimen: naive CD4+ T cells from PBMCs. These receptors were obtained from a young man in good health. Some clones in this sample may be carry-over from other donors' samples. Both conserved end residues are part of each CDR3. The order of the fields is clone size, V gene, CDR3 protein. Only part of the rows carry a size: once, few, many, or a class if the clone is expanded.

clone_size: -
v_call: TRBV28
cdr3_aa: CASRLRSGRLLFSSYEQYF

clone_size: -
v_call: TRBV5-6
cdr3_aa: CASSTDMINYGYTF

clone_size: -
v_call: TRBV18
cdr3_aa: CASSPPGQGFAGGGELFF

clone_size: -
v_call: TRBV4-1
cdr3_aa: CASSQDGSSGGGWADTQYF

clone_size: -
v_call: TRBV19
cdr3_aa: CASSLMAPRKATTYEQYF

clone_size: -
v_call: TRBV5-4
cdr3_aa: CASSLRVLGAADTQYF

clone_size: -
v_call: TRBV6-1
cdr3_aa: CASRSTGGTGELFF

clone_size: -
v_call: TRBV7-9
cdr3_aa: CASSTDRGSEKLFF

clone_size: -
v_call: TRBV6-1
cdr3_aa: CASSRQRDVYEQYF

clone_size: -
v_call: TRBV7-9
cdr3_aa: CASSLAGTNTEAFF

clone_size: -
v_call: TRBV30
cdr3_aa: CAWRRLAGGPNRFEQFF

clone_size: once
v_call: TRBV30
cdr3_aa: CAWNEERTDTQYF

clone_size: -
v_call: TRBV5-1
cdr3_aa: CASSPGGGAGQPQHF

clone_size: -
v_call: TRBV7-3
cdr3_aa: CASSLGTSGIVDTQYF

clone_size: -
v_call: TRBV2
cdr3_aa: CASSRLTGGFEKLFF

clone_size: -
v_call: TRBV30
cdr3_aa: CAWGGERIGPYF

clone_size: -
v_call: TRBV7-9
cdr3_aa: CASSRSNPYEQYF

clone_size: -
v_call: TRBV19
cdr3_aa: CASTLTGGRTNEKLFF

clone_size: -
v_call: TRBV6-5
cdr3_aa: CASSYSAERTGELFF

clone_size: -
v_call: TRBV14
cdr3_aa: CASSQDPHQPQHF

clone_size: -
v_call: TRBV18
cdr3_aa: CASSAGQGPYYEQYF

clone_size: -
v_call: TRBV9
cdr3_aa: CASSVWSGNTGELFF

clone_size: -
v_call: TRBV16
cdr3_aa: CASSTSGVQRTGELFF

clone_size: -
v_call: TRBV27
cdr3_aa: CASSFRESHGYTF

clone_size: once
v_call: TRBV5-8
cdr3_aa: CASSLGGQGNTEAFF

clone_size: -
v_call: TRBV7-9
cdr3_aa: CASSATDGNTIYF

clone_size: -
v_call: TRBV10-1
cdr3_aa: CASRRPSGDTQYF

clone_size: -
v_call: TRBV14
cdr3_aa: CASRWGSSYEQYF